The 10 T cell receptor beta chains below come from one sample, sequenced in a study of T cells in Graves' hyperthyroidism and ophthalmopathy. Regions amplified from RNA transcripts were the TCR beta CDR3 regions. HTBI primers drove first-round RT-PCR of the TCR CDR3. TCRdb recomputed calls from the multiplex PCR reads with MiXCR, one row per CDR3 protein. The table shows about 520,000 distinct CDR3 sequences, with roughly 24% occurring only once. The sample comprised blood. All receptors derive from a woman in her thirties with Graves' ophthalmopathy.

This clonotype was detected many times. This chain connects TRBV11-3 to TRBJ2-2; D not certain. There are 14 residues in the CDR3. V shed 5 bases and J shed 0 bases, with 7 bases lying between them. CDR1 is SGHNT and CDR2 is YENEEA in the germline V gene. In nucleotides, the CDR3 is TGTGCCAGCAGCGGGTCTTCGAACACCGGGGAGCTGTTTTTT. As protein: CASSGSSNTGELFF.

This clonotype occurred many times. The CDR3 DNA reads as TGTGCCATCAGTGTCGGGGGACAGAACGAGCAGTACTTC. Its translation is CAISVGGQNEQYF. This chain connects TRBV10-3 to TRBJ2-7; possible D gene TRBD1, 7 bases. The CDR3 sequence is 13 residues long. Trimming pared 4 bases from V and 5 bases from J, leaving 12 bases between. In germline, CDR1 is ENHRY, CDR2 SYGVKD.

The rearrangement joins TRBV20-1 to TRBJ1-6; weak D call: TRBD1 (6 bases). The ends were cut back, 3 bases at V and 5 bases at J, with 14 bases in the middle. The CDR3 runs to 15 residues. Germline V gene lookup returns CDR1 DFQATT and CDR2 SNEGSKA (reference sequence). The CDR3 DNA sequence: TGCAGTGCTAGGCGAACGACAGGAGATAATTCACCCCTCCACTTT. Its protein is CSARRTTGDNSPLHF.

At least ten counts were recorded for this clonotype. The chain has TRBV25-1 and TRBJ1-1, with D possibly TRBD1 on 6 matching bases. Germline V gene lookup returns CDR1 MGHDK and CDR2 SYGVNS. This CDR3 spans 11 amino acids. V lost 7 bases and J 5 bases, leaving 8 bases between the germline ends. CDR3 sequence (DNA): TGTGCCAGCACGGGACAAACTGAAGCTTTCTTT. It specifies CASTGQTEAFF.

This clonotype was observed a handful of times. The J gene is TRBJ2-7, the V gene TRBV6-2 or TRBV6-3; D gene unclear. The germline V gene has CDR1 MNHEY and CDR2 SVGEGT. Trimming shortened V by 0 bases and J by 6 bases, and 6 bases separated the two germline ends. The CDR3 consists of 12 residues. CDR3 DNA sequence: TGTGCCAGCAGTTACTCGAGACGCGAGCAGTACTTC. It codes for CASSYSRREQYF.

Written as DNA, the CDR3 is TGTGCCAGCAAAAGTTCCCGAATCTCTGGAAACACCATATATTTT. Translation: CASKSSRISGNTIYF. The chain links TRBV6-1 to TRBJ1-3; no definite D call. The CDR3 totals 15 residues. Trimming cost V 7 bases and J 0 bases, with 13 bases left between them. The V gene's germline CDR1 is MNHNS and CDR2 SASEGT.

This clonotype was seen a few times. V is TRBV3-1 and J is TRBJ1-2; 7 nucleotides line up with TRBD1. The CDR3 has 16 residues. V was clipped by 0 bases and J by 0 bases; unmatched bases: 4. CDR1 is LGHDT, CDR2 YNNKEL, per germline (reference sequence). CDR3 DNA sequence: TGTGCCAGCAGCCAAGATTCGGGACAGTCTAACTATGGCTACACCTTC. Translated, it gives CASSQDSGQSNYGYTF.

This clonotype showed up many times. The chain employs TRBV27 and TRBJ1-2, with 9 bases that match TRBD1. This CDR3 is 15 amino acids long. Germline V gene data show CDR1 as MNHEY and CDR2 as SMNVEV (reference sequence). V was pared by 5 bases and J by 7 bases, with 11 bases of the junction left unmatched. The CDR3 here is CASSALGSQGAGYTF. The CDR3 DNA reads TGTGCCAGCAGTGCGCTCGGCTCACAGGGGGCTGGCTACACCTTC.

The V call is TRBV15, the J call TRBJ1-2; D gene uncertain. The V end lost 0 bases, the J end lost 6 bases, and 14 bases lay between the germline ends. The CDR3 sequence is 15 residues long. CDR1 and CDR2 from the germline V gene are LNHNV and YYDKDF (reference sequence). The CDR3 sequence: CATSRDVGTWDGYTF. The CDR3 DNA reads as TGTGCCACCAGCAGAGATGTAGGAACGTGGGATGGCTACACCTTC.

In its sample, this clonotype was seen many times. V is TRBV7-8 and J is TRBJ2-2, with 7 bases aligning to TRBD1. V dropped 4 bases and J dropped 3; count of bases not matched to a gene: 2. The CDR3 consists of 14 residues. Germline assignment: CDR1 SGHVS and CDR2 FQNEAQ. CDR3 in DNA: TGTGCCAGCAGCTGGGACAGTTACACCGGGGAGCTGTTTTTT. This encodes CASSWDSYTGELFF.